This T cell receptor beta chain derives from a study of blood T cell repertoires in COVID-19. For the study at large: COVID-19 samples, acute and convalescent, were from the United States, Italy and Spain. Sample material is recorded as cDNA or gDNA derived from T cells, B-cell-depleted T cells, or PBMCs.

CDR3 length equals 13 residues. Germline V CDR1 and CDR2: SQVTM, ANQGSEA. The V end lost 1 base, the J end lost 1 base, and 7 bases lay between the germline ends. Methods used by the authors: From reference gene primer amplification, estimates of nucleated cell counts were derived. The repertoire was sequenced with immunoSEQ multiplex PCR; TCRdb's copy has only in-frame clones and lacks some. V and J calls and clone size come straight from that table; D and trimming were deduced from the DNA. This table holds approximately 66,000 clones, about 90% found once. The chain uses TRBV29-1 and TRBJ1-1; D might be TRBD1 (6 bases). The receptor's source is a woman between 50 and 59 years old with active or convalescent COVID-19. Sequencing was done on a sample of peripheral blood. As DNA, the CDR3 is TGCAGCGTTGAAGCACAGGGGAACACTGAAGCTTTCTTT. Its protein is CSVEAQGNTEAFF.